The 24 T cell receptor beta chains listed next were all sequenced from one sample in a study of blood T cell repertoires in COVID-19 (dated by TCRdb to the early 2020s). Library construction relied on the immunoSEQ multiplex PCR assay. The table comes from immuneACCESS by way of TCRdb, which keeps in-frame sequences with V and J called. Part of the clones is missing from these tables; in studies checked, under half for an unresolved V gene and the rest for unknown reasons. In all, the sample holds some 120,000 clones, and 85% to 90% of those were seen once. Approximately 1.4% of the sample goes to the ten largest clones. The sequencing sample was made of peripheral blood. The origin of the receptors is a human donor in a cohort sampled during active COVID-19.

The chain combines TRBV9 with TRBJ1-4, with 7 positions matching TRBD1. With V trimmed by 4 bases and J by 7 bases, 10 bases remained unmatched. Germline CDR1 SGDLS, CDR2 YYNGEE. The CDR3 runs 15 residues. The CDR3, as DNA: TGTGCCAGCAGCATAGGACAGGCCATCGGTGAAAAACTGTTTTTT. This gives the protein CASSIGQAIGEKLFF.

This clone appeared many times. J is TRBJ2-1 and V is TRBV28, with TRBD1 matching over 7 bases. Germline lookup yields CDR1 MDHEN and CDR2 SYDVKM. The junction had 9 bases not matched to a gene; V was cut back by 5 bases and J by 5 bases. The CDR3 loop spans 15 amino acids. The CDR3 region is CASSPTGMFNNEQFF. Here the CDR3 DNA reads TGTGCCAGCAGTCCGACAGGGATGTTTAACAATGAGCAGTTCTTC.

The chain carries TRBV11-2 and TRBJ2-5; 8 bases agree with TRBD2. Germline V CDR1 and CDR2: SGHAT, FQNNGV. The CDR3 totals 17 residues. With 3 bases clipped from V and 4 bases from J, the junction kept 13 bases outside the gene matches. CDR3 bases: TGTGCCAGCAGCTTGGGTATTCTAGCGGGTAGGGGAGAGACCCAGTACTTC. Protein product: CASSLGILAGRGETQYF.

The genes are TRBV7-2 and TRBJ1-5, with TRBD1 matching 8 bases. This CDR3 region has 15 residues. The V segment lost 1 base and the J segment 6 bases; nucleotides outside the gene matches: 5. Germline V gene lookup returns CDR1 SGHTA and CDR2 FQGNSA. This CDR3 reads CASSLVADRVQPQHF. Written as DNA, the CDR3 is TGTGCCAGCAGCTTAGTCGCGGACAGGGTTCAGCCCCAGCATTTT. Using reference TRBV7-2 and TRBJ1-5 for the parts outside the CDR3, the full variable domain is GAGVSQSPSNKVTEKGKDVELRCDPISGHTALYWYRQSLGQGLEFLIYFQGNSAPDKSGLPSDRFSAERTGGSVSTLTIQRTQQEDSAVYLCASSLVADRVQPQHFGDGTRLSIL.

The rearrangement joins TRBV5-1 to TRBJ2-1; D is perhaps TRBD2 (6 bases). The germline V and J ends were trimmed by 4 bases and 10 bases, with 21 bases remaining between them. This CDR3 has 15 amino acids. Germline V gives CDR1 SGHRS, CDR2 YFSETQ. CDR3 protein: CASSPGRVRAGEQFF. CDR3 nucleotide sequence: TGCGCCAGCAGCCCCGGAAGGGTACGGGCGGGGGAGCAGTTCTTC. The variable domain in full, completed from reference TRBV5-1 and TRBJ2-1, reads KAGVTQTPRYLIKTRGQQVTLSCSPISGHRSVSWYQQTPGQGLQFLFEYFSETQRNKGNFPGRFSGRQFSNSRSEMNVSTLELGDSALYLCASSPGRVRAGEQFFGPGTRLTVL.

This rearrangement joins TRBV7-8 to TRBJ1-2, with D uncertain. CDR1 and CDR2 from the germline V gene are SGHVS and FQNEAQ. The V end lost 4 bases, the J end lost 4 bases, and 19 bases lay between the germline ends. This CDR3 region has 16 residues. CDR3 DNA: TGTGCCAGCAGCTCAACCCCAGCACCCGGCGGCTATGGCTACACCTTC. Its protein product is CASSSTPAPGGYGYTF.

This clone was observed a handful of times. The chain couples TRBV15 to TRBJ1-5; maybe TRBD1 (6 bases). Germline values: CDR1 LNHNV, CDR2 YYDKDF (reference sequence). CDR3 length: 14 residues. V was shortened by 5 bases and J by 2 bases, with 10 bases between the two germline ends. The CDR3 DNA follows: TGTGCCACCAGCCCACACAGGGGCAATCAGCCCCAGCATTTT. As protein: CATSPHRGNQPQHF.

The V call is TRBV7-2, the J call TRBJ2-5; 10 nucleotides line up with TRBD1. This CDR3 is 16 amino acids long. The germline CDR1 and CDR2 sequences are SGHTA and FQGNSA. V shed 2 bases and J 1 base; nucleotides not matched to a gene: 4. CDR3 protein: CASSLRGTGVQETQYF. For the CDR3, the DNA is TGTGCCAGCAGCTTAAGGGGGACAGGGGTCCAAGAGACCCAGTACTTC.

This sequence joins TRBV28 and TRBJ2-1; 8 bases are shared with TRBD2. Germline CDR1 MDHEN, CDR2 SYDVKM. The CDR3 is made up of 16 amino acids. Losses at the gene ends were 5 bases for V and 7 bases for J; bases not matched to a gene: 13. CDR3 loop: CASSPPRTSSFNEQFF. The CDR3 nucleotides read TGTGCCAGCAGTCCGCCGAGGACTAGCAGCTTTAATGAGCAGTTCTTC.

The chain joins TRBV2 to TRBJ1-2; D perhaps matches TRBD1 (5 bases). Trimming took 5 bases from V and 10 from J, leaving 23 bases between them. Germline V CDR1 and CDR2: SNHLY, FYNNEI. This CDR3 spans 15 amino acids. This CDR3 is CASSPRGGAYIDYTF. For the CDR3, the DNA is TGTGCCAGCAGTCCGCGGGGTGGGGCCTATATAGACTACACCTTC.

The V and J genes are TRBV6-5 and TRBJ2-7, with D possibly being TRBD1 (6 bases). The V end was cut by 4 bases, the J end by 0 bases, with 13 bases between. In germline, CDR1 is MNHEY, CDR2 SVGAGI. CDR3 length equals 15 residues. The CDR3 here is CASSWTVWSSYEQYF. The CDR3 region has the DNA TGTGCCAGCAGTTGGACAGTTTGGTCCTCCTACGAGCAGTACTTC.

The chain combines TRBV6-5 with TRBJ2-5, with D possibly matching TRBD2 (5 bases). The germline gives CDR1 MNHEY, CDR2 SVGAGI. The V end lost 6 bases, the J end lost 5 bases, and 10 bases lay between the germline ends. CDR3 length equals 12 residues. The CDR3 here is CASRTSFETQYF. The CDR3 DNA is TGTGCCAGCAGAACTAGTTTCGAGACCCAGTACTTC.

The V gene is TRBV18, the J gene TRBJ2-1, with D unresolved. V was trimmed by 6 bases and J by 2 bases, leaving 8 bases between them. Germline V gives CDR1 KGHSH, CDR2 LQKENI. The length of the CDR3 is 13 residues. The DNA for the CDR3 is TGTGCCAGCTCCGAAGAGACCTACAATGAGCAGTTCTTC. Its protein product is CASSEETYNEQFF. Drawing the rest from reference TRBV18 and TRBJ2-1, the complete variable domain is NAGVMQNPRHLVRRRGQEARLRCSPMKGHSHVYWYRQLPEEGLKFMVYLQKENIIDESGMPKERFSAEFPKEGPSILRIQQVVRGDSAAYFCASSEETYNEQFFGPGTRLTVL.

The V call is TRBV6-5, the J call TRBJ2-3; 8 positions agree with TRBD2. CDR3 length: 10 residues. Germline loops: CDR1 MNHEY, CDR2 SVGAGI. V shed 11 bases, J shed 6 bases, and the junction held 1 base outside the gene matches. The CDR3 protein is CAGGRDTQYF. In DNA form, the CDR3 reads TGTGCCGGCGGGAGGGATACGCAGTATTTT.

The gene calls are TRBV10-1 and TRBJ2-2, with 8 bases lining up with TRBD1. Germline V CDR1 and CDR2: WNHNN, SYGVQD (reference sequence). The CDR3 is made up of 14 amino acids. The junction had 7 bases not matched to a gene; V was cut back by 8 bases and J by 5 bases. CDR3 residues: CASQGAGRTGELFF. DNA of the CDR3: TGCGCCAGCCAGGGGGCCGGGCGGACCGGGGAGCTGTTTTTT.

The CDR3 reads CASTMTGGAHEKLFF. As DNA, the CDR3 is TGTGCCAGCACCATGACCGGGGGGGCCCATGAAAAACTGTTTTTT. The V gene is TRBV11-2, the J gene TRBJ1-4, with D tentatively TRBD1 (6 bases). The CDR3 is made up of 15 amino acids. Trimming left V 7 bases short and J 6 bases short, with 18 bases between. Per germline, CDR1 SGHAT and CDR2 FQNNGV.

This clone has a handful of counts. V usage is TRBV28 and J usage is TRBJ2-1, with 8 bases that match TRBD1. The CDR3 loop spans 17 amino acids. V shed 3 bases, J shed 2 bases, and the junction held 9 bases outside the gene matches. Germline V gene lookup returns CDR1 MDHEN and CDR2 SYDVKM. The CDR3, as DNA: TGTGCCAGCAGTTTCCCCCGGGACAGGCGTACCTACAATGAGCAGTTCTTC. Translating it yields CASSFPRDRRTYNEQFF. Looking up the rest from reference TRBV28 and TRBJ2-1 gives the full variable domain: DVKVTQSSRYLVKRTGEKVFLECVQDMDHENMFWYRQDPGLGLRLIYFSYDVKMKEKGDIPEGYSVSREKKERFSLILESASTNQTSMYLCASSFPRDRRTYNEQFFGPGTRLTVL.

The CDR3 nucleotides read TGTGCCAGCAGACACGGACTAGCCCAGACCTACGAGCAGTACTTC. Amino acids: CASRHGLAQTYEQYF. The gene calls are TRBV2 and TRBJ2-7; 8 bases agree with TRBD2. V lost 6 bases and J lost 2; bases outside the gene matches: 9. The CDR3 sequence is 15 residues long. The V gene's germline CDR1 is SNHLY and CDR2 FYNNEI.

As regards this clone: At one of its ends the junction is not consistent with the germline gene, which may arise from a read error. The chain links TRBV30 to TRBJ2-7, with 10 bases lining up with TRBD1. The CDR3 consists of 15 residues. Germline CDR1 reads GTSNPN; CDR2 reads SVGIG (reference sequence). The CDR3, as DNA: TGTGCCTGGAGTGCCGGACAGGGGGGCTCCGACGAGCAGTACTTC. Its protein is CAWSAGQGGSDEQYF.

For the CDR3, the DNA is TGTGCCAGCAGCTTACAAGATACGCAGTATTTT. It translates to CASSLQDTQYF. The V and J genes are TRBV11-2 and TRBJ2-3; D remains ambiguous. The V end lost 2 bases, the J end lost 5 bases, and 2 bases lay between the germline ends. The CDR3 is made up of 11 amino acids. In germline, CDR1 is SGHAT, CDR2 FQNNGV. The variable domain in full, with the rest retrieved from reference TRBV11-2 and TRBJ2-3, is EAGVAQSPRYKIIEKRQSVAFWCNPISGHATLYWYQQILGQGPKLLIQFQNNGVVDDSQLPKDRFSAERLKGVDSTLKIQPAKLEDSAVYLCASSLQDTQYFGPGTRLTVL.

The chain joins TRBV7-2 to TRBJ2-3, with 12 positions matching TRBD2. The germline V gene encodes CDR1 SGHTA and CDR2 FQGNSA. V lost 2 bases, J lost 3 bases, and 6 bases stayed unmatched. This CDR3 has 17 residues. The CDR3 protein is CASSLRLAGEGTDTQYF. DNA for the CDR3: TGTGCCAGCAGCTTAAGACTAGCGGGAGAGGGGACAGATACGCAGTATTTT.

Points on this clone: One junction end does not reproduce the germline sequence, and a read error may be involved. The chain carries TRBV5-4 and TRBJ1-6; D is perhaps TRBD1 (5 bases). This CDR3 region has 11 residues. Germline loops: CDR1 SGHNT, CDR2 YYREEE (reference sequence). This CDR3 reads CASSLVLGGNF. CDR3 coding DNA: TGTGCCAGCAGCTTGGTTCTCGGGGGGAACTTT.

This sequence joins TRBV18 and TRBJ1-3, with D unclear. Per the germline V gene, CDR1 is KGHSH and CDR2 is LQKENI. This CDR3 is built from 15 residues. V lost 3 bases and J lost 0, with 9 bases in between. The CDR3 loop reads CASSPDGSSGNTIYF. CDR3 sequence (DNA): TGTGCCAGCTCACCGGACGGGAGCTCTGGAAACACCATATATTTT. The whole variable domain, remainder taken from reference TRBV18 and TRBJ1-3, is NAGVMQNPRHLVRRRGQEARLRCSPMKGHSHVYWYRQLPEEGLKFMVYLQKENIIDESGMPKERFSAEFPKEGPSILRIQQVVRGDSAAYFCASSPDGSSGNTIYFGEGSWLTVV.

The chain has TRBV5-1 and TRBJ2-1; TRBD2 matches 9 bases. J lost 4 bases, V lost 1 base, and 9 bases had no gene match. This CDR3 spans 17 amino acids. Per germline, CDR1 SGHRS and CDR2 YFSETQ. CDR3 region: CASSLQPTSGQYNEQFF. The CDR3 nucleotides are TGCGCCAGCAGCTTGCAGCCTACTAGCGGGCAGTACAATGAGCAGTTCTTC.